Here is one T cell receptor (beta chain) with its context. The junction and the germline gene differ at one end; a read error may be behind it. This record comes from a study of T cell responses to AZD1222 COVID-19 vaccine. There are 13 residues in the CDR3. The V gene's germline CDR1 is SSHAT and CDR2 FNYEAQ (reference sequence). Only in-frame clones appear in the TCRdb table, and some are missing; sequencing was by immunoSEQ multiplex PCR. Here the sample spans 95,000 or so clones, just under 90% being singletons. The input for sequencing was peripheral blood, taken on day 0 of MenACWY control vaccination. V gene TRBV7-7 combines with J gene TRBJ1-4; D gene uncertain. The receptor was derived from an adult in good health. DNA for the CDR3: TGTGCTAGCAGCTTGGCCAATAATGAAAAACTGTTTTTT. Translation gives CASSLANNEKLFF.